This TCR beta chain was obtained from a study of blood T cell repertoires in COVID-19. Across the study: From T cells, B-cell-depleted T cells, or PBMCs came the material, which was cDNA or gDNA.

Measured with immunoSEQ multiplex PCR; TCRdb has only the in-frame clones, and not every one. Of 250,000 to 300,000 clones listed, under 95% are singletons. The germline V gene has CDR1 SGHRS and CDR2 YFSETQ. Deletions cut 2 bases from V and 8 bases from J, with 16 bases between. The CDR3 extends over 15 amino acids. The TCR was taken from a middle-aged woman with acute COVID-19. The sample was PBMCs or T cells enriched from blood (not recorded which). J is TRBJ1-4 and V is TRBV5-1, with D possibly matching TRBD1 (6 bases). The chain's CDR3 is CASSFSTGMREKLFF. For the CDR3, the DNA is TGCGCCAGCAGCTTTAGTACAGGGATGCGGGAAAAACTGTTTTTT.